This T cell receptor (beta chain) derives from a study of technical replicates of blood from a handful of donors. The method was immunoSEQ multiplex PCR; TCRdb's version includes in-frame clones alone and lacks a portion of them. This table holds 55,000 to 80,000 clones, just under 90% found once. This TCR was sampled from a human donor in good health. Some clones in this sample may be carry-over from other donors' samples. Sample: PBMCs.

The CDR3 region is CAMDRGGYNEQFF. As DNA, the CDR3 is TGTGCTATGGACCGCGGGGGGTACAATGAGCAGTTCTTC. This rearrangement joins TRBV30 to TRBJ2-1, with TRBD2 matching 8 bases. Germline CDR1 and CDR2: GTSNPN and SVGIG (reference sequence). The length of the CDR3 is 13 residues.